This record looks at one T cell receptor beta chain sequence and its context. Per the original data handling: Estimation of nucleated cell counts relied on the amplification of reference gene primers. Measured with immunoSEQ multiplex PCR; TCRdb has only the in-frame clones, and not every one. The D gene and trimming were derived from the DNA, and the V and J assignments and clone size from that table. Counted here are over 110,000 clones, more than 70% occurring once; the ten biggest clones make up roughly 28%. V shed 4 bases, J shed 4 bases, and the junction held 4 bases outside the gene matches. Germline V gene sequence: CDR1 MNHEY, CDR2 SVGAGI. The CDR3 totals 14 residues. This entry belongs to a study of blood T cell repertoires in COVID-19. Study-level background: Acute-phase and convalescent COVID-19 samples originated in the United States, Italy and Spain. PBMCs, B-cell-depleted T cells, or T cells were the source of the cDNA or gDNA that made up the material.

This TCR was sampled from a human donor in a cohort sampled during active COVID-19. Sample: peripheral blood. V gene TRBV6-5 combines with J gene TRBJ2-4; TRBD1 matches at 7 bases. The DNA for the CDR3 is TGTGCCAGCAGTTCGGGACAGCGAAAAAACATTCAGTACTTC. This codes for CASSSGQRKNIQYF.